A selection of T cell receptor beta chains follows, all from one sample in a study of OX40 agonist ivuxolimab in advanced cancers. This table comes from immunoSEQ multiplex PCR, and its TCRdb copy is limited to in-frame clones, with some not included. The data hold about 42,000 clones, with approximately 86% observed a single time. The sample consisted of CD4+ or CD8+ T cells sorted from blood, taken in a trial of the OX40 agonist ivuxolimab. The receptor source for this set is an adult with an advanced solid tumor such as melanoma, head and neck, liver or kidney cancer. CDR3s include the opening cysteine and the closing phenylalanine or tryptophan.

V: TRBV9
J: TRBJ2-2
CDR3: CASSAMNTGELFF

V: TRBV19
J: TRBJ2-7
CDR3: CASSIGLTYEQYF

V: TRBV15
J: TRBJ2-7
CDR3: CATRSFEGTGAYEQYF

V: TRBV13
J: TRBJ2-5
CDR3: CASSPDYPRETQYF

V: TRBV7-2
J: TRBJ2-7
CDR3: CASSLRRVDYEQYF

V: TRBV27
J: TRBJ2-3
CDR3: CASSSRSTGDADTQYF

V: TRBV19
J: TRBJ1-5
CDR3: CASSLARLDKGDFSNQPQHF

V: TRBV5-1
J: TRBJ2-1
CDR3: CASSLSTSYNEQFF

V: TRBV27
J: TRBJ2-7
CDR3: CATSPGTGAYEQYF

V: TRBV23-1
J: TRBJ2-7
CDR3: CASSQSIREGREQYF

V: TRBV19
J: TRBJ1-6
CDR3: CASSAGTDSSYNSPLHF

V: TRBV6-6
J: TRBJ2-7
CDR3: CASSYGDRRGEQYF

V: TRBV4-1
J: TRBJ1-5
CDR3: CASSQAGTGSGQPQHF

V: TRBV27
J: TRBJ1-1
CDR3: CASSLRYTGGTEAFF

V: TRBV4-3
J: TRBJ2-7
CDR3: CASSPLEGGRSYEQYF

V: TRBV10-2
J: TRBJ2-3
CDR3: CASSESVAGGSDTQYF

V: TRBV6-5
J: TRBJ2-7
CDR3: CASSYSSEQYF

V: TRBV25-1
J: TRBJ2-3
CDR3: CASSEWGGTSGRSTQYF

V: TRBV28
J: TRBJ2-5
CDR3: CASSLEPTSGMETQYF

V: TRBV7-9
J: TRBJ2-7
CDR3: CASSTVSGREYSYEQYF

V: TRBV5-1
J: TRBJ1-3
CDR3: CASSPAGTGGSGNTIYF

V: TRBV5-5
J: TRBJ1-1
CDR3: CASRTDLNTEAFF

V: TRBV28
J: TRBJ2-2
CDR3: CASSLVAGDTGELFF

V: TRBV27
J: TRBJ2-7
CDR3: CASRGGLAVTYEQYF

V: TRBV4-1
J: TRBJ1-6
CDR3: CASSQEGGDSLHF

V: TRBV5-4
J: TRBJ1-2
CDR3: CASSFDRGHYGYTF

V: TRBV28
J: TRBJ1-1
CDR3: CASRPTLGGMNTEAFF

V: TRBV29-1
J: TRBJ2-7
CDR3: CSVEDLDYEQYF

V: TRBV5-1
J: TRBJ2-1
CDR3: CASSLDRTYNEQFF

V: TRBV5-1
J: TRBJ1-1
CDR3: CASSLDDTGDLEAFF

V: TRBV7-9
J: TRBJ2-3
CDR3: CASGVALTDTQYF

V: TRBV15
J: TRBJ2-5
CDR3: CATSREGRAIQETQYF

V: TRBV5-5
J: TRBJ1-2
CDR3: CASSTDRLILSGYTF

V: TRBV27
J: TRBJ2-1
CDR3: CASSFMGGGIDPYNEQFF

V: TRBV6-5
J: TRBJ2-7
CDR3: CASSGPAGVYEQYF

V: TRBV7-9
J: TRBJ2-1
CDR3: CASSLGRTGYNEQFF

V: TRBV5-6
J: TRBJ2-1
CDR3: CASSFGTNNEQFF

V: TRBV13
J: TRBJ2-4
CDR3: CASSLESGFLAKNIQYF

V: TRBV11-2
J: TRBJ2-2
CDR3: CASSLGAWRGHTGELFF

V: TRBV28
J: TRBJ1-1
CDR3: CASSLQGGYTEAFF

V: TRBV11-1
J: TRBJ2-1
CDR3: CASSQRLAGGHYNEQFF

V: TRBV11-2
J: TRBJ2-2
CDR3: CASSLNTGELFF

V: TRBV27
J: TRBJ2-2
CDR3: CAIGRNTGELFF

V: TRBV5-1
J: TRBJ1-1
CDR3: CASSYRGLAEAFF

V: TRBV4-3
J: TRBJ1-5
CDR3: CASSQEREYGPQHF

V: TRBV7-8
J: TRBJ2-7
CDR3: CASSLYREDEQYF

V: TRBV9
J: TRBJ1-5
CDR3: CASSLRQGDQPQHF

V: TRBV28
J: TRBJ1-1
CDR3: CASRTARGWTEAFF

V: TRBV5-1
J: TRBJ2-5
CDR3: CASSLGWGRETQYF

V: TRBV5-8
J: TRBJ1-2
CDR3: CASSLGSGSTYGYTF